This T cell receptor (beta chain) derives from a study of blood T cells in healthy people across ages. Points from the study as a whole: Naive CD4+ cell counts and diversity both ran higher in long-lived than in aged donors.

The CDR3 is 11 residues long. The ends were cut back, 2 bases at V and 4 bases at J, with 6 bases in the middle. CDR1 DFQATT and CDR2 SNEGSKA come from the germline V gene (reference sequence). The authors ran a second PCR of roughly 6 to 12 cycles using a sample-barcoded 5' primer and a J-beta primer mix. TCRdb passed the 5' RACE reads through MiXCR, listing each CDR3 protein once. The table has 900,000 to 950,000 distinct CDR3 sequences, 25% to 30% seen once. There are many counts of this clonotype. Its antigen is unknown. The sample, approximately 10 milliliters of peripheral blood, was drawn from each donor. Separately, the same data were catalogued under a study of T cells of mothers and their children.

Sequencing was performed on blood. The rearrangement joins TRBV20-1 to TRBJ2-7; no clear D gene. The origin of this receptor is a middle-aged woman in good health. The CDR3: CSARKFYEQYF. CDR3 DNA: TGCAGTGCTAGAAAGTTTTACGAGCAGTACTTC.